Listed here are 6 T cell receptor beta chains from one sample, sequenced in a study of cytomegalovirus exposure and HLA in healthy donors. Primers included in the PCR were 60 Vbeta and 13 Jbeta primers. The data were produced by immunoSEQ multiplex PCR, yet TCRdb's version contains in-frame clones alone and is incomplete. The sample has around 130,000 clones, 80% to 90% seen once; the top ten hold about 11%. The sequenced sample was PBMCs. The receptors here all came from a male donor in good health and CMV-seropositive.

The chain uses TRBV28 and TRBJ2-7; D is perhaps TRBD2 (6 bases). Looked up from germline, CDR1 is MDHEN and CDR2 is SYDVKM. V was cut by 10 bases and J by 3 bases, with 13 bases left in between. The length of the CDR3 is 12 residues. The DNA for the CDR3 is TGTGCCACCTGGGACTTGGGCTACGAGCAGTACTTC. Its protein is CATWDLGYEQYF.

This rearrangement joins TRBV19 to TRBJ1-1; TRBD1 matches 7 bases. CDR1 is LNHDA, CDR2 SQIVND, per germline (reference sequence). V lost 3 bases and J lost 3; bases outside the gene matches: 10. This CDR3 has 16 amino acids. CDR3 sequence reads: CASSMESGGLDTEAFF. The DNA of the CDR3 is TGTGCCAGTAGTATGGAGTCAGGGGGGCTGGACACTGAAGCTTTCTTT. The full variable domain, with the rest looked up from reference TRBV19 and TRBJ1-1, is DGGITQSPKYLFRKEGQNVTLSCEQNLNHDAMYWYRQDPGQGLRLIYYSQIVNDFQKGDIAEGYSVSREKKESFPLTVTSAQKNPTAFYLCASSMESGGLDTEAFFGQGTRLTVV.

The J gene is TRBJ2-1, the V gene TRBV11-2, with 12 bases matching TRBD2. The J segment lost 8 bases and the V segment lost 3 bases, leaving 11 bases of the junction unmatched. The germline V gene encodes CDR1 SGHAT and CDR2 FQNNGV. This CDR3 is built from 17 residues. In nucleotides, the CDR3 is TGTGCCAGCAGCTTTTGGGTCGGCCTAGCGGGAGGGGATGAGCAGTTCTTC. It yields the protein CASSFWVGLAGGDEQFF.

The J gene is TRBJ2-7, the V gene TRBV9, with 7 bases lining up with TRBD2. Unmatched junction bases numbered 3, after V lost 0 bases and J lost 6 bases. The CDR3 totals 13 residues. The germline V gene has CDR1 SGDLS and CDR2 YYNGEE. This CDR3 reads CASSVVPGGEQYF. CDR3 DNA sequence: TGTGCCAGCAGCGTAGTTCCGGGAGGCGAGCAGTACTTC.

J is TRBJ2-7 and V is TRBV9; D gene uncertain. This CDR3 is built from 14 residues. From germline, CDR1 is SGDLS and CDR2 YYNGEE. V dropped 0 bases and J dropped 1 base, with 8 bases sitting between them. The chain's CDR3 is CASSVGPDSYEQYF. In DNA form, the CDR3 reads TGTGCCAGCAGCGTAGGGCCAGATTCCTACGAGCAGTACTTC.

This sequence joins TRBV6-5 and TRBJ2-2; 11 bases align to TRBD1. V was pared by 9 bases and J by 5 bases, with 8 bases of the junction left unmatched. This CDR3 region has 15 residues. In germline, CDR1 is MNHEY, CDR2 SVGAGI. The CDR3 is CARRPGQGETGELFF. The CDR3, as DNA: TGTGCCAGGAGACCGGGACAGGGGGAGACCGGGGAGCTGTTTTTT.